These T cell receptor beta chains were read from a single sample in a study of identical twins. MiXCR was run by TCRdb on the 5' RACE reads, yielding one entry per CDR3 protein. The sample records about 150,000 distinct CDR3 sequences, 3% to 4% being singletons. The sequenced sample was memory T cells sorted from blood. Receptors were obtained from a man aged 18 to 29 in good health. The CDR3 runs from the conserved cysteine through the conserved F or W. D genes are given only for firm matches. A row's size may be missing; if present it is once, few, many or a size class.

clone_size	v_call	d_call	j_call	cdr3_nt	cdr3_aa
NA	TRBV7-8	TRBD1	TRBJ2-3	TGTGCCAGCAGCTTGGGGACAGGGAGCACAGATACGCAGTATTTT	CASSLGTGSTDTQYF
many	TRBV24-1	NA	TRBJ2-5	TGTGCCACCAGTGACCCGAGGGGGACTCCGAGGGGTCAAGAGACCCAGTACTTC	CATSDPRGTPRGQETQYF
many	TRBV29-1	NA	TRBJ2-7	TGCAGCGCTCAGATAAGCTCCTACGAGCAGTACTTC	CSAQISSYEQYF
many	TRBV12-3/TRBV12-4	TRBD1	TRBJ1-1	TGTGCCAGCAGTTTAAGGGGACAGGGTACTGAAGCTTTCTTT	CASSLRGQGTEAFF
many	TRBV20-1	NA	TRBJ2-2	TGCAGTGCTAGAGATGGGTCAGTCGGGGAGCTGTTTTTT	CSARDGSVGELFF
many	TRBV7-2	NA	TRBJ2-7	TGTGCCAGCAGCTTTGGCTCCTACGAGCAGTACTTC	CASSFGSYEQYF
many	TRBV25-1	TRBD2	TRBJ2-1	TGTGCCAGCAGTCGTACGGGAGGCCAATTCTCCTACAATGAGCAGTTCTTC	CASSRTGGQFSYNEQFF
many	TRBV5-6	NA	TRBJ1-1	TGTGCCAGCAGCGGAGGATTTGGAACTGAAGCTTTCTTT	CASSGGFGTEAFF
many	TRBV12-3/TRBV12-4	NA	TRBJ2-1	TGTGCCAGCAGCCCAGGACCTAAGCAGTTCTTC	CASSPGPKQFF
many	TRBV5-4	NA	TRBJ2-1	TGTGCCAGCAGCCACGGGTCAGAGGTCCACAATGAGCAGTTCTTC	CASSHGSEVHNEQFF
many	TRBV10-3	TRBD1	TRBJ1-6	TGTGCCATCAGTGAGTGGGACAGGGGGCTGAATTCACCCCTCCACTTT	CAISEWDRGLNSPLHF
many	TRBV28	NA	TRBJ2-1	TGTGCCAGCAGTTTTGTGAGGGAGCAGTTCTTC	CASSFVREQFF
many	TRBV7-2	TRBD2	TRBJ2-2	TGTGCCAGCAGCTTAGCCGGGGGGTTGCCGAACACCGGGGAGCTGTTTTTT	CASSLAGGLPNTGELFF
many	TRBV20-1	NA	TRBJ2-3	TGCAGTGCTAGGGTGAGGAGCACAGATACGCAGTATTTT	CSARVRSTDTQYF
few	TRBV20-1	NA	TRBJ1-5	TGCATTAATCGACACAACCCGCGTGGCAATCAGCCCCAGCATTTT	CINRHNPRGNQPQHF
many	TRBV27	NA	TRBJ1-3	TGTGCCAGCAGTTTCGACAGAGGACCTGGAAACACCATATATTTT	CASSFDRGPGNTIYF
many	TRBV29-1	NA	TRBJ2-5	TGCAGCGTTGGCCACGTTCAAGAGACCCAGTACTTC	CSVGHVQETQYF
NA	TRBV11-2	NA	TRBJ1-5	TGTGCCAGCAGCTTAAGAGGGGCGAGCAATCAGCCCCAGCATTTT	CASSLRGASNQPQHF
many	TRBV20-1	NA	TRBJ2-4	TGCAGTGCTAGAGTGGTGACGTCCGGGGTTCAGTACTTC	CSARVVTSGVQYF
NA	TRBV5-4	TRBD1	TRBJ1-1	TGTGCCAGCAGCTTCACGGGACAGGAAGCGCGAGCTTTCTTT	CASSFTGQEARAFF
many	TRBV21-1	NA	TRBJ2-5	TGTGCCACGTTTCCCCGGGACAGGGGCCAAGAGACCCAGTACTTC	CATFPRDRGQETQYF
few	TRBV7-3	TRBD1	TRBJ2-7	TGTGCCAGCAGCCTCGGAGGGGCAGGGGGCGTCTACGAGCAGTACTTC	CASSLGGAGGVYEQYF
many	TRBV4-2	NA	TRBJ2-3	TGTGCCAGCAGCCAAGATTGGGCGGCAGGGTTTACAGATACGCAGTATTTT	CASSQDWAAGFTDTQYF
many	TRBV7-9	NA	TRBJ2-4	TGTGCCAGCAGCTTAACGGGCGGGAACATTCAGTACTTC	CASSLTGGNIQYF
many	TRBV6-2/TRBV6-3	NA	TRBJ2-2	TGTGCCAGCGAGGGCGACACATCCGAGGTCGGGGAGCTGTTTTTT	CASEGDTSEVGELFF
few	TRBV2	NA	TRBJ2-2	TGTGCCAGCAGTGTTCCGGCAGGGGACACCGGGGAGCTGTTTTTT	CASSVPAGDTGELFF
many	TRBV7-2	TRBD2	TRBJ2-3	TGTGCCAGCAGCTTAACGATAGGGACTAGCGGGAGTGCAGATACGCAGTATTTT	CASSLTIGTSGSADTQYF
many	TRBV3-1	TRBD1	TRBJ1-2	TGTGCCAGCAGCCAAGAGGGGACAGTTCCAAACTATGGCTACACCTTC	CASSQEGTVPNYGYTF
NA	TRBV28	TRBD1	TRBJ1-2	TGTGCCAGCAGTTTATCGCCAGGGGGTTACACCTTC	CASSLSPGGYTF
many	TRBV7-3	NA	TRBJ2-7	TGTGCCAGCAGTCCAACGGGACACGGATACGAGCAGTACTTC	CASSPTGHGYEQYF
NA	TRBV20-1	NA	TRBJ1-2	TGCAGTGCTAGAGTCCCGGGGACGGATGGCTACACCTTC	CSARVPGTDGYTF
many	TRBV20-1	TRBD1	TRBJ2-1	TGCAGTGCTAGGGGACAGGGGGCCCGAGAGCAGTTCTTC	CSARGQGAREQFF
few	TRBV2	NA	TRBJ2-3	TGTGCCAGCAGTGAAGCGGCGGTGCAGTACACAGATACGCAGTATTTT	CASSEAAVQYTDTQYF
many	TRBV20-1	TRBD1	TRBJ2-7	TGCAGTGCCCCAACAGGGGCCTACGAGCAGTACTTC	CSAPTGAYEQYF
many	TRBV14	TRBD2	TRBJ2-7	TGTGCCAGCAGCCAAAAAATGAACGGACTAGCGGGAGCCCTTGCCAACGAGCAGTACTTC	CASSQKMNGLAGALANEQYF
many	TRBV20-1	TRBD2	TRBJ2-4	TGCAGTGCTTCACAGACTAGCGGAAACATTCAGTACTTC	CSASQTSGNIQYF
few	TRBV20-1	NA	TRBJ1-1	TGCAGTGCGAACTATGGAGGCGGAGAAGCTTTCTTT	CSANYGGGEAFF
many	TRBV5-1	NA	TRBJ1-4	TGCGCCAGCAGCTTGGACAGCCAGAATGAAAAACTGTTTTTT	CASSLDSQNEKLFF
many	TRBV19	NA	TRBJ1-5	TGTGCCAGTAGTATACAGGCCCGCCAAGGACAGCCCCAGCATTTT	CASSIQARQGQPQHF
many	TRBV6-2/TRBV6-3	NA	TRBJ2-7	TGTGCCAGCAGGGCTAGTGGCGGAACCCCCTACGAGCAGTACTTC	CASRASGGTPYEQYF
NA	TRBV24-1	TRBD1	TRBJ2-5	TGTGCCACCAGCGCCTCCGGGACAGGGGAAGAGACCCAGTACTTC	CATSASGTGEETQYF